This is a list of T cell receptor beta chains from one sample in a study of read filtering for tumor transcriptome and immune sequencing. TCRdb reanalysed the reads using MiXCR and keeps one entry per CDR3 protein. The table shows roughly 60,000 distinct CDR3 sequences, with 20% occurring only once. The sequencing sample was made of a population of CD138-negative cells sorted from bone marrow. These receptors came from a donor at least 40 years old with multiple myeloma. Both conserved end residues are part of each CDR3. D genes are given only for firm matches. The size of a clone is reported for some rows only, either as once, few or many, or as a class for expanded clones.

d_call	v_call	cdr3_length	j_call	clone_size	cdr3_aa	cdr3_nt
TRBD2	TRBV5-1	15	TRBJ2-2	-	CASSPSGWNTGELFF	TGCGCCAGCAGCCCTAGCGGGTGGAACACCGGGGAGCTGTTTTTT
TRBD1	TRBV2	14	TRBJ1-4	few	CASSLDRGNEKLFF	TGTGCCAGCAGCCTGGACAGGGGAAATGAAAAACTGTTTTTT
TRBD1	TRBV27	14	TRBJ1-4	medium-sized	CASSPDRDSEKLFF	TGTGCCAGCAGCCCCGACAGGGATTCCGAAAAACTGTTTTTT
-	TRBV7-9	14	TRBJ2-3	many	CASSLDTSTDTQYF	TGTGCCAGCAGCTTGGACACTAGCACAGATACGCAGTATTTT
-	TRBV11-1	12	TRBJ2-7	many	CASSSGKGEQYF	TGTGCCAGCAGCAGCGGCAAGGGCGAGCAGTACTTC
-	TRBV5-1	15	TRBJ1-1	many	CASSLGGPSDTEAFF	TGCGCCAGCAGTCTGGGGGGCCCCTCGGACACTGAAGCTTTCTTT
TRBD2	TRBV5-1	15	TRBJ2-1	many	CASSLLTSGRSEQFF	TGCGCCAGCAGCTTACTAACTAGCGGGAGGAGTGAGCAGTTCTTC
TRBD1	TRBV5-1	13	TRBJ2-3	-	CASRRQGADAQYF	TGCGCCAGCAGGAGACAGGGAGCAGATGCGCAGTATTTT
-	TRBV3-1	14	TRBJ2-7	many	CASSQNTGSYEQYF	TGTGCCAGCAGCCAAAACACAGGGTCCTACGAGCAGTACTTC
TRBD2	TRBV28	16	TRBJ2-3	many	CASRGLAGSGTDTQYF	TGTGCCAGCAGGGGACTAGCGGGGAGCGGCACAGATACGCAGTATTTT